These 6 T cell receptor beta chains originate from one sample sequenced in a study of identical twins. TCRdb reanalysed the 5' RACE reads using MiXCR and keeps one entry per CDR3 protein. The sample holds roughly 1.6 million distinct CDR3 sequences; about 32% are singletons and the top ten take 0.25% to 0.3%. Sequencing was done on a sample of cord blood. All receptors come from a newborn girl in good health.

A few counts support this clonotype. J is TRBJ2-5 and V is TRBV27, with 9 bases identical to TRBD1. After removal of 6 bases from V and 4 bases from J, the junction contained 6 bases not matched to a gene. The CDR3 has 14 amino acids. Germline V CDR1 and CDR2: MNHEY, SMNVEV (reference sequence). The chain's CDR3 is CASSPTGGVETQYF. The CDR3 DNA follows: TGTGCCAGCAGCCCTACAGGGGGCGTAGAGACCCAGTACTTC.

The J gene is TRBJ2-5, the V gene TRBV7-6; tentatively, D is TRBD2 (6 bases). Trimming removed 5 bases at V and 5 bases at J, with 18 bases between. Germline lookup yields CDR1 SGHVS and CDR2 FNYEAQ. CDR3 length equals 15 residues. CDR3 loop: CASSQQEGIGETQYF. CDR3 bases: TGTGCCAGCAGCCAACAGGAGGGCATAGGGGAGACCCAGTACTTC.

The chain carries TRBV4-1 and TRBJ2-3; 8 bases line up with TRBD2. Per the germline V gene, CDR1 is MGHRA and CDR2 is YSYEKL. The CDR3 contains 17 residues. V lost 1 base and J lost 5; bases outside the gene matches: 11. CDR3 residues: CASSQVISGRPQDTQYF. The CDR3 DNA is TGCGCCAGCAGCCAAGTAATCAGCGGGAGACCTCAAGATACGCAGTATTTT.

This sequence joins TRBV5-1 and TRBJ1-1; D gene unclear. In germline, CDR1 is SGHRS, CDR2 YFSETQ. The CDR3 has 15 amino acids. V dropped 0 bases and J dropped 0 bases, with 9 bases sitting between them. The CDR3 protein is CASSLAAGLNTEAFF. DNA for the CDR3: TGCGCCAGCAGCTTGGCAGCGGGATTGAACACTGAAGCTTTCTTT.

This clonotype was seen many times. The chain carries TRBV7-9 and TRBJ2-3; the match to TRBD2 covers 10 bases. The CDR3 sequence is 17 residues long. Germline CDR1 SEHNR, CDR2 FQNEAQ (reference sequence). V gave up 5 bases and J gave up 0 bases; unmatched junction bases: 8. CDR3 nucleotide sequence: TGTGCCAGCAGCCCGCGGACTAGCGGTTCTAGCACAGATACGCAGTATTTT. Encoded protein: CASSPRTSGSSTDTQYF.

A remark on this clonotype: Given the absence of the conserved phenylalanine or tryptophan at the CDR3 end, a read error is likely. This rearrangement joins TRBV20-1 to TRBJ2-7, with 7 bases lining up with TRBD1. Trimming took 6 bases from V and 6 from J; bases not matched to a gene: 14. This CDR3 spans 14 amino acids. In germline, CDR1 is DFQATT, CDR2 SNEGSKA (reference sequence). DNA for the CDR3: TGCAGTGCGCGAAAGACAGGGCGTGGGGTCGAGCAGTACTCC. Its translation: CSARKTGRGVEQYS.